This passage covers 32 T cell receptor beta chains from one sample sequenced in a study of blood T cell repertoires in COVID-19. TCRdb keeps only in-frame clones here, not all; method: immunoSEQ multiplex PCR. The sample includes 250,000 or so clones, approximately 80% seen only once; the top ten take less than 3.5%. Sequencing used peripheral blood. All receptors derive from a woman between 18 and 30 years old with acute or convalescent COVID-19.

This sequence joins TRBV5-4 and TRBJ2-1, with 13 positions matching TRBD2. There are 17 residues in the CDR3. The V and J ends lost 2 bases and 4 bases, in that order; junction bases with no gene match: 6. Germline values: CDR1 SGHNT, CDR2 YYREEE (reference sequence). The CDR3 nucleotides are TGTGCCAGCAGCTTCGTGGGACTAGCGGGAACATACAATGAGCAGTTCTTC. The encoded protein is CASSFVGLAGTYNEQFF.

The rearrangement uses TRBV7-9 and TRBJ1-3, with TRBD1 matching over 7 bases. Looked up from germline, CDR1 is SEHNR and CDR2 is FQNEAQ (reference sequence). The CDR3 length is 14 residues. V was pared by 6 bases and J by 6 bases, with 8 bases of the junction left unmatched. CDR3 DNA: TGTGCCAGCAGTTACCGGGACAGTGTAAACACCATATATTTT. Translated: CASSYRDSVNTIYF.

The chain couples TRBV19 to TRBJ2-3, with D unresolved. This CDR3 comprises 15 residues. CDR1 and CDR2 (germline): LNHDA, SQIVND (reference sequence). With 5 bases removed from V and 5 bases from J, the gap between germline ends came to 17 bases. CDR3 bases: TGTGCCAGTAGTCTAGGAGCGATCTCCAGAGATACGCAGTATTTT. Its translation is CASSLGAISRDTQYF.

This CDR3 reads CASSFEYSGNTIYF. The CDR3 coding sequence is TGTGCCAGCAGCTTCGAGTACTCTGGAAACACCATATATTTT. The chain recombines TRBV5-8 with TRBJ1-3; D not certain. Trimming removed 2 bases from V and 0 bases from J, with 6 bases in between. CDR3 length equals 14 residues. Germline V gene lookup returns CDR1 SGHTS and CDR2 YDEGEE.

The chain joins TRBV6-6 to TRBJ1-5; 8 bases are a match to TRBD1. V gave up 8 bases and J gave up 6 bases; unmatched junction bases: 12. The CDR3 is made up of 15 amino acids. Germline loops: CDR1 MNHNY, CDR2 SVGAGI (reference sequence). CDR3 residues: CASSGFDRGGQPQHF. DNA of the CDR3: TGTGCCAGCTCCGGTTTTGACAGGGGCGGTCAGCCCCAGCATTTT.

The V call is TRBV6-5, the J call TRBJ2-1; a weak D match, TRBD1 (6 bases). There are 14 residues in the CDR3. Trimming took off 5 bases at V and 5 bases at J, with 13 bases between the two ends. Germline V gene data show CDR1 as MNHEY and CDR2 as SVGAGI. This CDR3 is CASSRGTPNNEQFF. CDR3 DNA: TGTGCCAGCAGTCGAGGGACACCGAACAATGAGCAGTTCTTC.

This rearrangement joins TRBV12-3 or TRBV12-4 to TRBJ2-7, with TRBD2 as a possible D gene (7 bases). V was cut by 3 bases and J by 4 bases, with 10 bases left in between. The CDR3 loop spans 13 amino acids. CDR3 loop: CASSFAGAYEQYF. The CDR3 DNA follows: TGTGCCAGCAGTTTCGCGGGGGCTTACGAGCAGTACTTC.

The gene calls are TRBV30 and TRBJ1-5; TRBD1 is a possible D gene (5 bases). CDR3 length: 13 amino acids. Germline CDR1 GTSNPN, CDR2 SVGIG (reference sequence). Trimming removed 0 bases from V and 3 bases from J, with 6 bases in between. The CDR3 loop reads CAWSVTDNQPQHF. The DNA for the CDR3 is TGTGCCTGGAGTGTGACAGACAATCAGCCCCAGCATTTT. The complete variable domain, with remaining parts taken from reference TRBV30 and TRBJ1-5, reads SQTIHQWPATLVQPVGSPLSLECTVEGTSNPNLYWYRQAAGRGLQLLFYSVGIGQISSEVPQNLSASRPQDRQFILSSKKLLLSDSGFYLCAWSVTDNQPQHFGDGTRLSIL.

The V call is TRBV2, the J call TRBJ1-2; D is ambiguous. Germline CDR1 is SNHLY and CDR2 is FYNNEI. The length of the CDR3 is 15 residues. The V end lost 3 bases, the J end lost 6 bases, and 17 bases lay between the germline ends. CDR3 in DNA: TGTGCCAGCAGTGATCCGGGAACGGTTATGGATGGCTACACCTTC. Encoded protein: CASSDPGTVMDGYTF.

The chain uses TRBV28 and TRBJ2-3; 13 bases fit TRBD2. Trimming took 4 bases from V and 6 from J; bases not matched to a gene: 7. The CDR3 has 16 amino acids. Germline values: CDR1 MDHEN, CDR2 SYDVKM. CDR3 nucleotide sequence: TGTGCCAGCAGTTCCGGACTAGCGGGAGAGTGGGATACGCAGTATTTT. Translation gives CASSSGLAGEWDTQYF. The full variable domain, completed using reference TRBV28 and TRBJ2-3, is DVKVTQSSRYLVKRTGEKVFLECVQDMDHENMFWYRQDPGLGLRLIYFSYDVKMKEKGDIPEGYSVSREKKERFSLILESASTNQTSMYLCASSSGLAGEWDTQYFGPGTRLTVL.

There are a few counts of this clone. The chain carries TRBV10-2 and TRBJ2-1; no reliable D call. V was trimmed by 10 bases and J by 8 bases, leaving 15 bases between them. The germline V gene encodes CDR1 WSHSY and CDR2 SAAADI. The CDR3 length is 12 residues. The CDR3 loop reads CATSFERYEQFF. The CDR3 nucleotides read TGCGCCACCTCCTTTGAGCGCTATGAGCAGTTCTTC.

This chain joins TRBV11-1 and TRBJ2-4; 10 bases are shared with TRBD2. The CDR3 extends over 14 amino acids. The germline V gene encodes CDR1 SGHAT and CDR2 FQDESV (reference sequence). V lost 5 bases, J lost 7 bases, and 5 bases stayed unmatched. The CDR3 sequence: CASSDSGRGNIQYF. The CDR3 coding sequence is TGTGCCAGCAGCGACAGCGGGAGGGGTAACATTCAGTACTTC. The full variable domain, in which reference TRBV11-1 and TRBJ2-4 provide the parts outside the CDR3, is EAEVAQSPRYKITEKSQAVAFWCDPISGHATLYWYRQILGQGPELLVQFQDESVVDDSQLPKDRFSAERLKGVDSTLKIQPAELGDSAMYLCASSDSGRGNIQYFGAGTRLSVL.

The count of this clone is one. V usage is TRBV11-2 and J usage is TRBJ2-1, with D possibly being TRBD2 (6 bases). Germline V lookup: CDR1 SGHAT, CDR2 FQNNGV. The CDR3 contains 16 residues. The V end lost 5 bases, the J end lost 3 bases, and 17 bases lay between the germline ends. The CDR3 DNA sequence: TGTGCCAGCAGCCCTGGGCGGGGATTTAACTACAATGAGCAGTTCTTC. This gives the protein CASSPGRGFNYNEQFF.

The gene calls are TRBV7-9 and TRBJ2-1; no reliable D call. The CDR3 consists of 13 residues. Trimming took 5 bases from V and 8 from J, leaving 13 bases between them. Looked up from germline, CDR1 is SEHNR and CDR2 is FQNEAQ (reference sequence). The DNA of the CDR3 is TGTGCCAGCAGCCTAAGCTCAGCGTATGAGCAGTTCTTC. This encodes CASSLSSAYEQFF.

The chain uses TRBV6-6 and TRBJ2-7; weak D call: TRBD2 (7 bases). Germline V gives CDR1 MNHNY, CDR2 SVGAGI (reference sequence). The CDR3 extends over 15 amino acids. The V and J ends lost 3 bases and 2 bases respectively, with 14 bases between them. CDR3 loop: CASSYPGEGAYEQYF. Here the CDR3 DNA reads TGTGCCAGCAGTTATCCGGGGGAGGGGGCCTACGAGCAGTACTTC.

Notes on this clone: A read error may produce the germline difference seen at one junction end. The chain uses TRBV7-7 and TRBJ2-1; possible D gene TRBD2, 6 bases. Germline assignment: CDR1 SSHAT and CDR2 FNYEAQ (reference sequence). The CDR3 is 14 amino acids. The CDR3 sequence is CASSPQVGGNEQFF. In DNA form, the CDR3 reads TGTGCTAGCAGCCCCCAAGTGGGGGGTAATGAGCAGTTCTTC.

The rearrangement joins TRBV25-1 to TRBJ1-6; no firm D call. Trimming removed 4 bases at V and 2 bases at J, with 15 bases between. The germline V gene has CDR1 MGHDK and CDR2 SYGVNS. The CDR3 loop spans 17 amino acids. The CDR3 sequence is CASSGYGPAAYNSPLHF. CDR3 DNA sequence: TGTGCCAGCAGTGGCTACGGTCCCGCCGCCTATAATTCACCCCTCCACTTT.

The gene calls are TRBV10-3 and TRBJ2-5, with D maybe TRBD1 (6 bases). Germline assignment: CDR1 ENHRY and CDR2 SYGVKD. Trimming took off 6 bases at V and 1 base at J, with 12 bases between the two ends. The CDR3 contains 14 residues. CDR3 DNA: TGTGCCATCAGGGCCCAGGGGTCCCAAGAGACCCAGTACTTC. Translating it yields CAIRAQGSQETQYF.

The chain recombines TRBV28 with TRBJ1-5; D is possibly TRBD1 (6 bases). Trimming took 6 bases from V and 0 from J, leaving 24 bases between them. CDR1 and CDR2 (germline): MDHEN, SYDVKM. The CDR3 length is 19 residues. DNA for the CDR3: TGTGCCAGCAGCTCCGGATCGGACAGCCTCACCTTTAGCAATCAGCCCCAGCATTTT. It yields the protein CASSSGSDSLTFSNQPQHF.

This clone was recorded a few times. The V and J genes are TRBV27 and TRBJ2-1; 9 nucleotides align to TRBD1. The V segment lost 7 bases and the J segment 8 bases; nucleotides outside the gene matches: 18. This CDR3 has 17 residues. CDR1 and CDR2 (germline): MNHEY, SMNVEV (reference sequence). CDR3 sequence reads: CASIPGQGRGRVDEQFF. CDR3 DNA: TGTGCCAGCATCCCCGGACAGGGGCGAGGTCGAGTGGATGAGCAGTTCTTC.

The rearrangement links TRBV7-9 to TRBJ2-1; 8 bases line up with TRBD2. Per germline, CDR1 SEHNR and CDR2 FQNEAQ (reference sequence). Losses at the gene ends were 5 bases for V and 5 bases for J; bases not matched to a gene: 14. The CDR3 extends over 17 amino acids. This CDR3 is CASSTPSGRSLHNEQFF. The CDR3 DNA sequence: TGTGCCAGCAGCACCCCTAGCGGGCGTAGCCTCCACAATGAGCAGTTCTTC.

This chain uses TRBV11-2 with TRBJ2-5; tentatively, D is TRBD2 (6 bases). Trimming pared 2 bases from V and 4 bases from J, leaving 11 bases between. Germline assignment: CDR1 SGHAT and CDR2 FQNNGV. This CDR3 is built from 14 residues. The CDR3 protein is CASSLRGYAETQYF. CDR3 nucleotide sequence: TGTGCCAGCAGCTTACGGGGGTACGCAGAGACCCAGTACTTC.

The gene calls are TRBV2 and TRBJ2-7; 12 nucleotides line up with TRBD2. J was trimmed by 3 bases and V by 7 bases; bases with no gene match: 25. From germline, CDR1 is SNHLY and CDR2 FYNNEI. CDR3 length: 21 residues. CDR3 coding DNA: TGTGCCAGCAATACCGGGACTAGCGGGTTTCAGCCTCACGGACCCAGCTACGAGCAGTACTTC. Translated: CASNTGTSGFQPHGPSYEQYF.

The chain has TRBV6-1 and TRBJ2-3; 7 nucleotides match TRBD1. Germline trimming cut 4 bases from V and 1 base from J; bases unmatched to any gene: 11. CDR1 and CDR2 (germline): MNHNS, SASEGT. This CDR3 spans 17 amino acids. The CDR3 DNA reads TGTGCCAGCAGTGCTCTCAGACAGGGCATCGGCACAGATACGCAGTATTTT. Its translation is CASSALRQGIGTDTQYF.

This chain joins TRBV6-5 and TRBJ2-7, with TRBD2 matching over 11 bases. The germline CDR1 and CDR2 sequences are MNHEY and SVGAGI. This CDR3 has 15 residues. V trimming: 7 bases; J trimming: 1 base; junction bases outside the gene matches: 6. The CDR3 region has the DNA TGTGCCAGCACCGCCGGGACTAGCGGTTCCTACGAGCAGTACTTC. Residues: CASTAGTSGSYEQYF.

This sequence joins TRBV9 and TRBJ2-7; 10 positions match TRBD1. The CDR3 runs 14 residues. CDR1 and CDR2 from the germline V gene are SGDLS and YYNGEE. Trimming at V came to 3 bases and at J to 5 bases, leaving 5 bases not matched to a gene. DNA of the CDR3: TGTGCCAGCAGCGACGGGACAGGGGTGGACGAGCAGTACTTC. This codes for CASSDGTGVDEQYF.

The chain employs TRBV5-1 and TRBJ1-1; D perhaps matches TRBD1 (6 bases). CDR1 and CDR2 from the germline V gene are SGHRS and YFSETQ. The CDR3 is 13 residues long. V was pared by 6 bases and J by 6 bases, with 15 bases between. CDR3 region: CASTPYRAAEAFF. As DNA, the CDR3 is TGCGCCAGCACCCCTTACAGGGCCGCTGAAGCTTTCTTT. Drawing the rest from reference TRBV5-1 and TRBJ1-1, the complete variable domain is KAGVTQTPRYLIKTRGQQVTLSCSPISGHRSVSWYQQTPGQGLQFLFEYFSETQRNKGNFPGRFSGRQFSNSRSEMNVSTLELGDSALYLCASTPYRAAEAFFGQGTRLTVV.

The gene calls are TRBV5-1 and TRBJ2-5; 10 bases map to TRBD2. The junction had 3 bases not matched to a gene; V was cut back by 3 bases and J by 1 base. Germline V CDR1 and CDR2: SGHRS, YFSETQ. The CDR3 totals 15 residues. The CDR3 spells CASSSGLAAQETQYF. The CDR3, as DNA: TGCGCCAGCAGCTCTGGACTAGCGGCCCAAGAGACCCAGTACTTC.

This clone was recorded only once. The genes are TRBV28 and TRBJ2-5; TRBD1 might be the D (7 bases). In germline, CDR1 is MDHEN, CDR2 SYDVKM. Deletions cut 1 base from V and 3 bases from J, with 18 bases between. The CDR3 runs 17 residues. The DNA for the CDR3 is TGTGCCAGCAGTTTATCGTCAGGGGGGACTGCTGAAGAGACCCAGTACTTC. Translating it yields CASSLSSGGTAEETQYF.

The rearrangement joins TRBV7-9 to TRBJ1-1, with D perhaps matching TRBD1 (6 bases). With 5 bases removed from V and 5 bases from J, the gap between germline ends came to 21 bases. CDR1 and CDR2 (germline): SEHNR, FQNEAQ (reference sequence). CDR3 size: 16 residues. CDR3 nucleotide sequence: TGTGCCAGCAGCGACAAAGCTTACAGGGCCGCTACTGAAGCTTTCTTT. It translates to CASSDKAYRAATEAFF. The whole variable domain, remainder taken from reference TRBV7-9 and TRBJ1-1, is DTGVSQNPRHKITKRGQNVTFRCDPISEHNRLYWYRQTLGQGPEFLTYFQNEAQLEKSRLLSDRFSAERPKGSFSTLEIQRTEQGDSAMYLCASSDKAYRAATEAFFGQGTRLTVV.

The CDR3 spells CASSNKGAQPQHF. For the CDR3, the DNA is TGTGCCAGCAGTAATAAGGGGGCTCAGCCCCAGCATTTT. This chain uses TRBV27 with TRBJ1-5; 7 positions agree with TRBD1. Trimming took 5 bases from V and 6 from J; bases not matched to a gene: 4. The length of the CDR3 is 13 residues. Per germline, CDR1 MNHEY and CDR2 SMNVEV (reference sequence).

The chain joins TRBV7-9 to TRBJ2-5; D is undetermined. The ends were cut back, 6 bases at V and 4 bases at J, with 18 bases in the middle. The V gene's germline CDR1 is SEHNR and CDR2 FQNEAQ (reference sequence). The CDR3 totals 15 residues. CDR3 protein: CASRPSLVWAETQYF. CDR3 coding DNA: TGTGCCAGCAGACCGTCGCTGGTGTGGGCAGAGACCCAGTACTTC.